The 4 T cell receptor beta chains reported below all come from one sample, sequenced in a study of vaccination and CD4 T cells after COVID-19. The treatment was: roughly 10-day PBMC culture with coronavirus spike peptide pools or control peptides (ViraFEST assay). These receptors are not linked to any known antigen. The study sequenced cultured CD4+ T cell DNA using the Oncomine TCR Beta short-read assay. MiXCR, applied by TCRdb to the PCR reads, yields one record per CDR3 protein. The sample has about 15,000 distinct CDR3 sequences; approximately 73% are singletons. The sample consisted of CD4+ T cells from blood, cultured in vitro. Receptors originate from a human donor who had recovered from COVID-19.

This chain links TRBV15 with TRBJ2-7; 8 nucleotides line up with TRBD1. There are 14 residues in the CDR3. Germline CDR1 reads LNHNV; CDR2 reads YYDKDF (reference sequence). With 3 bases clipped from V and 5 bases from J, the junction kept 6 bases outside the gene matches. The CDR3 protein is CATSSQGALNEQYF. As DNA, the CDR3 is TGTGCCACCAGCAGTCAGGGGGCACTAAACGAGCAGTACTTC.

V usage is TRBV15 and J usage is TRBJ1-6; weak D call: TRBD1 (6 bases). V was trimmed by 0 bases and J by 9 bases, leaving 21 bases between them. The CDR3 runs to 18 residues. Germline loops: CDR1 LNHNV, CDR2 YYDKDF (reference sequence). CDR3 DNA: TGTGCCACCAGCAGAGACGCCTTGGACAGTTTATTCGGTTCACCCCTCCACTTT. As protein: CATSRDALDSLFGSPLHF.

This chain uses TRBV15 with TRBJ1-5; D is possibly TRBD1 (5 bases). This CDR3 has 16 residues. V lost 5 bases to trimming and J lost 5 bases, with 19 bases between them. Germline values: CDR1 LNHNV, CDR2 YYDKDF (reference sequence). The DNA for the CDR3 is TGTGCCACCAGCGGAGCCGGGGGACGCTGGCATCAGCCCCAGCATTTT. Its protein product is CATSGAGGRWHQPQHF.

This clonotype was seen only a few times. The chain carries TRBV24-1 and TRBJ2-5, with 12 bases fitting TRBD2. There are 17 residues in the CDR3. The germline gives CDR1 KGHDR, CDR2 SFDVKD. With V trimmed by 5 bases and J by 4 bases, 10 bases remained unmatched. DNA for the CDR3: TGTGCCACCAGTGGTCAGACTAGCGGGAGTTTAACAGAGACCCAGTACTTC. This encodes CATSGQTSGSLTETQYF.